This TCR beta chain comes out of a study of blood T cells in healthy people across ages. Whole-study findings and limits: Naive T cell percentage and TCR beta diversity correlated strongly.

Primed by a sample-barcoded 5' primer and a J-beta primer mix, a second PCR proceeded for roughly 7 to 11 cycles. TCRdb ran MiXCR on the 5' RACE reads and lists one entry per CDR3 protein. The sample carries roughly 1.5 million distinct CDR3 sequences, roughly two fifths recorded once. After removal of 2 bases from V and 4 bases from J, the junction contained 1 base not matched to a gene. The CDR3 is made up of 15 amino acids. Germline V CDR1 and CDR2: SGHTA, FQGNSA. This clonotype has more than one count but fewer than ten. Its antigen is still unknown. The gene calls are TRBV7-2 and TRBJ2-3; TRBD2 agrees at 12 bases. The sequence came from a woman younger than 30 in good health. Sequencing was carried out using blood. The CDR3 region has the DNA TGTGCCAGCAGCTTAACTAGCGGGAGGCCAGATACGCAGTATTTT. This translates into CASSLTSGRPDTQYF.